The 30 T cell receptor beta chains below were found in one sample sequenced in a study of blood T cell repertoires in COVID-19. Sequenced by immunoSEQ multiplex PCR; TCRdb stores in-frame clones only, minus some. The sample has tens of thousands of clones, more than 70% seen once; the top ten hold approximately 6%. Sequenced: peripheral blood. The receptor set was obtained from a human donor in a cohort sampled during active COVID-19.

V usage is TRBV7-2 and J usage is TRBJ2-1; D is perhaps TRBD1 (5 bases). The length of the CDR3 is 14 residues. Trimming pared 3 bases from V and 4 bases from J, leaving 10 bases between. The germline gives CDR1 SGHTA, CDR2 FQGNSA. CDR3 sequence (DNA): TGTGCCAGCAGCTTCCAGGGATTTTACAATGAGCAGTTCTTC. Amino acid sequence: CASSFQGFYNEQFF.

The chain couples TRBV7-2 to TRBJ2-2, with TRBD2 matching 12 bases. V shed 5 bases and J 1 base; nucleotides not matched to a gene: 5. The CDR3 is made up of 17 amino acids. Germline V gene data show CDR1 as SGHTA and CDR2 as FQGNSA. The chain's CDR3 is CASSPRGLAGNTGELFF. The CDR3 DNA is TGTGCCAGCAGCCCGAGGGGACTAGCGGGGAACACCGGGGAGCTGTTTTTT.

Comments on this clone: The same CDR3 also results from other DNA sequences found in this sample. In DNA, the CDR3 is TGTGCCAGCAGCTTAAGGGGACAGCCGAACACTGAAGCTTTCTTT. This codes for CASSLRGQPNTEAFF. The chain joins TRBV7-6 to TRBJ1-1, with 7 bases aligning to TRBD1. Unmatched junction bases numbered 4, after V lost 2 bases and J lost 1 base. This CDR3 has 15 residues. Germline V gene sequence: CDR1 SGHVS, CDR2 FNYEAQ.

This chain joins TRBV20-1 and TRBJ2-7; D may be TRBD2 (7 bases). The CDR3 extends over 11 amino acids. The germline V gene has CDR1 DFQATT and CDR2 SNEGSKA (reference sequence). V was trimmed by 6 bases and J by 5 bases, leaving 11 bases between them. This CDR3 reads CSARGGNEQYF. CDR3 bases: TGCAGTGCCAGGGGAGGGAACGAGCAGTACTTC.

The chain links TRBV6-1 to TRBJ1-1; no clear D gene. Per germline, CDR1 MNHNS and CDR2 SASEGT. The CDR3 totals 14 residues. V lost 4 bases and J lost 5, with 14 bases in between. CDR3 region: CASSVAGARTEAFF. DNA for the CDR3: TGTGCCAGCAGTGTAGCGGGCGCGCGAACTGAAGCTTTCTTT.

The count of this clone is one. The chain joins TRBV30 to TRBJ2-1, with D perhaps matching TRBD2 (5 bases). Germline V gene sequence: CDR1 GTSNPN, CDR2 SVGIG (reference sequence). The CDR3 consists of 14 residues. The V end lost 7 bases, the J end lost 6 bases, and 19 bases lay between the germline ends. Here the CDR3 DNA reads TGTGCCTTTTCCCGTCTTCTAGCAAGCAATGAGCAGTTCTTC. Its translation: CAFSRLLASNEQFF.

The table lists this clone with a count of one. J is TRBJ2-3 and V is TRBV15; maybe TRBD1 (5 bases). This CDR3 has 14 residues. V lost 5 bases and J 2 bases, leaving 11 bases between the germline ends. Germline CDR1 LNHNV, CDR2 YYDKDF (reference sequence). The CDR3 DNA reads TGTGCCACCAGCGGCTCCAGGGACACAGATACGCAGTATTTT. Translating it yields CATSGSRDTDTQYF.

The J gene is TRBJ1-2, the V gene TRBV6-5; tentative D call: TRBD1 (6 bases). V gave up 4 bases and J gave up 5 bases, with 17 bases separating them. The CDR3 runs 15 residues. Germline loops: CDR1 MNHEY, CDR2 SVGAGI. The CDR3, as DNA: TGTGCCAGCAGTTGGCGACAGGAGCCTTCGTATGGCTACACCTTC. Protein: CASSWRQEPSYGYTF.

The CDR3 DNA reads as TGTGCCAGCAGGGGGACAGGTTCCTACGAGCAGTACTTC. Residues: CASRGTGSYEQYF. The chain joins TRBV2 to TRBJ2-7; 8 nucleotides align to TRBD1. CDR1 and CDR2 (germline): SNHLY, FYNNEI. The CDR3 is 13 residues long. The V gene end was trimmed by 6 bases and the J gene end by 1 base; junction bases not matched to a gene: 2.

The V and J genes are TRBV5-1 and TRBJ2-5, with 9 bases aligning to TRBD1. Losses at the gene ends were 4 bases for V and 4 bases for J; bases not matched to a gene: 8. Germline V lookup: CDR1 SGHRS, CDR2 YFSETQ. CDR3 length: 15 amino acids. The CDR3 loop reads CASSVQGQGGETQYF. The CDR3 DNA reads TGCGCCAGCAGCGTTCAGGGACAGGGTGGAGAGACCCAGTACTTC.

The rearrangement uses TRBV24-1 and TRBJ1-1; the D gene is possibly TRBD1 (6 bases). V dropped 4 bases and J dropped 3 bases, with 20 bases sitting between them. The germline V gene has CDR1 KGHDR and CDR2 SFDVKD. CDR3 length equals 17 residues. The CDR3 here is CATSDPGHRAEDTEAFF. CDR3 DNA sequence: TGTGCCACCAGTGACCCCGGTCACAGGGCAGAGGACACTGAAGCTTTCTTT.

The chain recombines TRBV25-1 with TRBJ1-2; TRBD1 agrees at 7 bases. Per germline, CDR1 MGHDK and CDR2 SYGVNS. This CDR3 has 14 amino acids. V shed 7 bases and J 4 bases; nucleotides not matched to a gene: 9. The CDR3: CASTHRGALYGYTF. Here the CDR3 DNA reads TGTGCCAGCACTCACAGGGGCGCCCTCTATGGCTACACCTTC.

The gene calls are TRBV24-1 and TRBJ2-1, with 10 bases matching TRBD2. Germline CDR1 KGHDR, CDR2 SFDVKD. J lost 6 bases, V lost 4 bases, and 17 bases had no gene match. The CDR3 spans 19 residues. The CDR3 loop reads CATSDSGASGSQHLNEQFF. In DNA, the CDR3 is TGTGCCACCAGTGACTCTGGGGCTAGCGGGAGCCAACACCTCAATGAGCAGTTCTTC.

Turning to this clone: A single base separates this from a much larger clone, so it may be a read error. In the same sample, other DNA sequences code for this CDR3. V and J are TRBV27 and TRBJ1-2, with D unresolved. Looked up from germline, CDR1 is MNHEY and CDR2 is SMNVEV (reference sequence). The V end lost 2 bases, the J end lost 1 base, and 5 bases lay between the germline ends. The CDR3 has 13 amino acids. In DNA, the CDR3 is TGTGCCAGCAGTTTACGGGGTAACTATGGCTACACCTTC. Its translation is CASSLRGNYGYTF.

The gene calls are TRBV19 and TRBJ2-3; 9 nucleotides align to TRBD1. The junction had 12 bases not matched to a gene; V was cut back by 5 bases and J by 3 bases. CDR3 length: 17 residues. Germline CDR1 reads LNHDA; CDR2 reads SQIVND (reference sequence). Here the CDR3 DNA reads TGTGCCAGTAGTCCAGGGGGGACAGGGAGAAGGACAGATACGCAGTATTTT. The encoded protein is CASSPGGTGRRTDTQYF.

The rearrangement joins TRBV25-1 to TRBJ2-1, with D possibly TRBD2 on 5 matching bases. This CDR3 has 13 amino acids. The V end lost 2 bases, the J end lost 8 bases, and 10 bases lay between the germline ends. The germline V gene encodes CDR1 MGHDK and CDR2 SYGVNS. The CDR3 protein is CASSEASRHEQFF. The DNA of the CDR3 is TGTGCCAGCAGTGAAGCTAGCAGGCATGAGCAGTTCTTC.

The chain links TRBV19 to TRBJ2-6; the match to TRBD1 covers 8 bases. Germline assignment: CDR1 LNHDA and CDR2 SQIVND (reference sequence). The CDR3 has 17 amino acids. The V and J ends lost 5 bases and 4 bases, in that order; junction bases with no gene match: 10. The CDR3 sequence: CASSPARDRIGANVLTF. As DNA, the CDR3 is TGTGCCAGTAGTCCCGCCCGGGACAGGATCGGGGCCAACGTCCTGACTTTC.

V and J are TRBV3-1 (or the pseudogene TRBV3-2) and TRBJ2-7, with 8 bases fitting TRBD2. This CDR3 is built from 13 residues. The V and J ends lost 4 bases and 7 bases, in that order; junction bases with no gene match: 6. The germline V gene encodes CDR1 LGHDT and CDR2 YNNKEL (reference sequence). The CDR3 nucleotides are TGTGCCAGCAGCCTAGCGGGGAGGGGGGAGCAGTACTTC. It yields the protein CASSLAGRGEQYF.

This chain joins TRBV27 and TRBJ2-7; 10 bases map to TRBD2. V gave up 5 bases and J gave up 7 bases; unmatched junction bases: 14. Germline CDR1 MNHEY, CDR2 SMNVEV (reference sequence). The CDR3 sequence is 16 residues long. In DNA, the CDR3 is TGTGCCAGCAGTCCCAGGACTAGCGGAGTCCCGAGAGAGCAGTACTTC. Translated, it gives CASSPRTSGVPREQYF.

This sequence joins TRBV15 and TRBJ1-1, with D possibly TRBD1 on 6 matching bases. The ends were cut back, 0 bases at V and 1 base at J, with 12 bases in the middle. There are 16 residues in the CDR3. Germline values: CDR1 LNHNV, CDR2 YYDKDF (reference sequence). The CDR3: CATSRDPMTGNTEAFF. DNA of the CDR3: TGTGCCACCAGCAGAGATCCCATGACAGGGAACACTGAAGCTTTCTTT.

CDR3 region: CASSLSRNRDQPQHF. The CDR3 DNA reads as TGTGCCAGCAGTTTATCTCGAAACAGGGATCAGCCCCAGCATTTT. This chain connects TRBV6-5 to TRBJ1-5; a weak D match, TRBD1 (6 bases). This CDR3 has 15 residues. Between the trimmed V and J ends, which lost 4 bases and 5 bases, there was a span of 15 bases. Germline loops: CDR1 MNHEY, CDR2 SVGAGI.

The rearrangement uses TRBV5-1 and TRBJ2-3; TRBD1 matches 10 bases. Germline assignment: CDR1 SGHRS and CDR2 YFSETQ. CDR3 length equals 16 residues. With V trimmed by 1 base and J by 4 bases, 6 bases remained unmatched. The CDR3 region is CASSLILTGGADTQYF. The CDR3 bases are TGCGCCAGCAGCTTGATATTGACAGGGGGCGCAGATACGCAGTATTTT. Based on the CDR3 plus reference TRBV5-1 and TRBJ2-3, the full variable domain is KAGVTQTPRYLIKTRGQQVTLSCSPISGHRSVSWYQQTPGQGLQFLFEYFSETQRNKGNFPGRFSGRQFSNSRSEMNVSTLELGDSALYLCASSLILTGGADTQYFGPGTRLTVL.

The rearrangement uses TRBV6-5 and TRBJ1-6; the match to TRBD1 covers 7 bases. This CDR3 is built from 15 residues. V lost 6 bases to trimming and J lost 5 bases; unmatched junction nucleotides: 7. Per the germline V gene, CDR1 is MNHEY and CDR2 is SVGAGI. The CDR3 nucleotides read TGTGCCAGCAGGGTGCCGGGACAGAATAATTCACCCCTCCACTTT. It is translated as CASRVPGQNNSPLHF.

On this clone: A read error may account for a junction end that differs from germline. The gene calls are TRBV11-2 and TRBJ1-2; 8 bases are shared with TRBD1. CDR1 is SGHAT and CDR2 is FQNNGV in the germline V gene. CDR3 length: 17 residues. The CDR3 sequence: CASSLEFSRGHGYGYTF. CDR3 DNA: TGTGCCAGCAGCCTAGAGTTCTCCAGGGGGCACGGCTATGGCTACACCTTC.

V is TRBV15 and J is TRBJ1-1, with 10 bases fitting TRBD1. Germline values: CDR1 LNHNV, CDR2 YYDKDF (reference sequence). With V trimmed by 1 base and J by 1 base, 3 bases remained unmatched. This CDR3 has 16 residues. CDR3 in DNA: TGTGCCACCAGCAGAGGACAGGGGGCTGGGAACACTGAAGCTTTCTTT. Translating it yields CATSRGQGAGNTEAFF.

This chain joins TRBV6-5 and TRBJ2-2; 8 bases are a match to TRBD1. Germline CDR1 is MNHEY and CDR2 is SVGAGI. The trim removed 6 bases at V and 2 bases at J, leaving 5 bases unmatched. There are 15 residues in the CDR3. CDR3 in DNA: TGTGCCAGCAGCATGGGACAGGCTAACACCGGGGAGCTGTTTTTT. It translates to CASSMGQANTGELFF.

Details on this clone: Different DNA sequences within this sample yield the same CDR3. V is TRBV5-1 and J is TRBJ2-7; the match to TRBD1 covers 7 bases. The CDR3 extends over 15 amino acids. J gave up 3 bases and V 1 base, and 7 bases lay outside the gene matches. Germline CDR1 and CDR2: SGHRS and YFSETQ. The CDR3 region has the DNA TGCGCCAGCAGCTTGCAGACAGGGTCCAGCTACGAGCAGTACTTC. This encodes CASSLQTGSSYEQYF. The full variable domain, rest sourced from reference TRBV5-1 and TRBJ2-7, is KAGVTQTPRYLIKTRGQQVTLSCSPISGHRSVSWYQQTPGQGLQFLFEYFSETQRNKGNFPGRFSGRQFSNSRSEMNVSTLELGDSALYLCASSLQTGSSYEQYFGPGTRLTVT.

This chain links TRBV30 with TRBJ1-4; 7 bases align to TRBD1. The CDR3 is 14 amino acids. Germline loops: CDR1 GTSNPN, CDR2 SVGIG (reference sequence). Trimming cost V 3 bases and J 8 bases; bases outside gene matches: 9. The CDR3 sequence is CAWSFGTAREKLFF. Written as DNA, the CDR3 is TGTGCCTGGAGCTTCGGGACAGCTAGAGAAAAACTGTTTTTT.

This chain connects TRBV5-1 to TRBJ1-6; TRBD1 matches 9 bases. With 4 bases clipped from V and 9 bases from J, the junction kept 5 bases outside the gene matches. Germline CDR1 and CDR2: SGHRS and YFSETQ. The CDR3 is made up of 14 amino acids. CDR3: CASSPGQGTSPLHF. CDR3 nucleotides: TGCGCCAGCAGCCCGGGACAGGGAACTTCACCCCTCCACTTT. Filled out from reference TRBV5-1 and TRBJ1-6, the complete variable domain reads KAGVTQTPRYLIKTRGQQVTLSCSPISGHRSVSWYQQTPGQGLQFLFEYFSETQRNKGNFPGRFSGRQFSNSRSEMNVSTLELGDSALYLCASSPGQGTSPLHFGNGTRLTVT.

The genes are TRBV5-4 and TRBJ1-2, with D maybe TRBD1 (5 bases). From germline, CDR1 is SGHNT and CDR2 YYREEE (reference sequence). This CDR3 has 13 amino acids. V was clipped by 4 bases and J by 4 bases, with 11 bases between them. The CDR3 DNA is TGTGCCAGCAGCCGAAGGGGCGCCTATGGCTACACCTTC. Encoded protein: CASSRRGAYGYTF.